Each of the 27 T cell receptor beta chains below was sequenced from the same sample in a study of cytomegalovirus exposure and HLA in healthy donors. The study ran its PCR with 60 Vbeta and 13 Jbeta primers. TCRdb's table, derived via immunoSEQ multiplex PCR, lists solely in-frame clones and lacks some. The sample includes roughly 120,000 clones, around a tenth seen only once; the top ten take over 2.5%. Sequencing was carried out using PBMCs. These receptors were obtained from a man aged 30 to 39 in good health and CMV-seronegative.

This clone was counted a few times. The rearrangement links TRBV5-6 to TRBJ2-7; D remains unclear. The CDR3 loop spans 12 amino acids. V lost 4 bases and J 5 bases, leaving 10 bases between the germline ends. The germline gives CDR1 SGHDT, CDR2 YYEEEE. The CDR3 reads CASSPLSDEQYF. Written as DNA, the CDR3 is TGTGCCAGCAGCCCCCTTTCGGACGAGCAGTACTTC.

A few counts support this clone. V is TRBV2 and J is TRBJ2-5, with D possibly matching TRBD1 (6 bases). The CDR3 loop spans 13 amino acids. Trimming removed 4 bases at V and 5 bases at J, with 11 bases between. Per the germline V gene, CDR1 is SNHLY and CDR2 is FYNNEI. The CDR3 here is CASSGTERETQYF. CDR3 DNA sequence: TGTGCCAGCAGTGGGACAGAGAGGGAGACCCAGTACTTC.

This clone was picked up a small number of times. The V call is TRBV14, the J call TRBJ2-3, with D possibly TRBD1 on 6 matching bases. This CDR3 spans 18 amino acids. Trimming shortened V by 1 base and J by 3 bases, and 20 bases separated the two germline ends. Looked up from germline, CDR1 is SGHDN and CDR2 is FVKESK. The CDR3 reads CASSQGETGTSSTDTQYF. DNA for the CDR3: TGTGCCAGCAGCCAAGGGGAAACGGGGACATCATCTACAGATACGCAGTATTTT.

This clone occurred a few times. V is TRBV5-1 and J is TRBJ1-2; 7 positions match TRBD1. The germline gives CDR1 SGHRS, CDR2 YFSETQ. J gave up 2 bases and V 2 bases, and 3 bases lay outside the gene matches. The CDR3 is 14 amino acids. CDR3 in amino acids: CASSLEGANYGYTF. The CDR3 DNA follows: TGCGCCAGCAGCTTAGAGGGGGCGAACTATGGCTACACCTTC.

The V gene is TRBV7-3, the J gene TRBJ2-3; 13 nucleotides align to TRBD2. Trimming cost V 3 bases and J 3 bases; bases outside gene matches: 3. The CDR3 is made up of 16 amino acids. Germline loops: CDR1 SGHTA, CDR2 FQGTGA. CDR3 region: CASSLGLAGPTDTQYF. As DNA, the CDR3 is TGTGCCAGCAGCTTGGGACTAGCGGGGCCTACAGATACGCAGTATTTT.

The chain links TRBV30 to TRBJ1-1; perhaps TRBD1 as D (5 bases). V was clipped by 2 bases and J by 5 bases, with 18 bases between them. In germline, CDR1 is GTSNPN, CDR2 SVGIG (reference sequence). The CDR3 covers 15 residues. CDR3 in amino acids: CAWSPMRTMGTEAFF. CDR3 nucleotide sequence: TGTGCCTGGAGTCCTATGCGGACAATGGGGACTGAAGCTTTCTTT.

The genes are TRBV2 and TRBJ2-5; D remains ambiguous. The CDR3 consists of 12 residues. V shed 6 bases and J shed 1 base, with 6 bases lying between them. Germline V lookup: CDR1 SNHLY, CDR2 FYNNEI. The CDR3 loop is CASRRLQETQYF. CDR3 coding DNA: TGTGCCAGCAGGCGTCTCCAAGAGACCCAGTACTTC. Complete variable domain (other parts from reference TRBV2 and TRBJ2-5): EPEVTQTPSHQVTQMGQEVILRCVPISNHLYFYWYRQILGQKVEFLVSFYNNEISEKSEIFDDQFSVERPDGSNFTLKIRSTKLEDSAMYFCASRRLQETQYFGPGTRLLVL.

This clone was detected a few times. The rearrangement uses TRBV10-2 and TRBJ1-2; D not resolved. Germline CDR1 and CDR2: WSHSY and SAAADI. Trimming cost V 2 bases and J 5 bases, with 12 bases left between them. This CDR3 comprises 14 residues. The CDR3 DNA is TGCGCCAGCAGTGAGCGGAGGGCCTTTTATGGCTACACCTTC. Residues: CASSERRAFYGYTF.

For the CDR3, the DNA is TGTGCCAGCTGGGGGGGGGTAAGAACGGACTATGGCTACACCTTC. Amino acids: CASWGGVRTDYGYTF. This chain uses TRBV7-9 with TRBJ1-2; tentative D call: TRBD1 (5 bases). Trimming took off 8 bases at V and 3 bases at J, with 19 bases between the two ends. Germline V gene lookup returns CDR1 SEHNR and CDR2 FQNEAQ (reference sequence). This CDR3 has 15 residues.

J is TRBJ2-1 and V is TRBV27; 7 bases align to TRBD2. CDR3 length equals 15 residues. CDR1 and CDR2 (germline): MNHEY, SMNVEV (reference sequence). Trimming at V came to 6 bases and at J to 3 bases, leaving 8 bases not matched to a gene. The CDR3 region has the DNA TGTGCCAGCAGGTCAGGACTAGAGTTCTACAATGAGCAGTTCTTC. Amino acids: CASRSGLEFYNEQFF.

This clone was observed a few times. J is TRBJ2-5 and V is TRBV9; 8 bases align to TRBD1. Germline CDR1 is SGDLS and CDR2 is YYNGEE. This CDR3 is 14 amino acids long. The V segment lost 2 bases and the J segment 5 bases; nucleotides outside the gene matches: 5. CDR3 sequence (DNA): TGTGCCAGCAGCGTCGGACAGGGCGGGGAGACCCAGTACTTC. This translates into CASSVGQGGETQYF.

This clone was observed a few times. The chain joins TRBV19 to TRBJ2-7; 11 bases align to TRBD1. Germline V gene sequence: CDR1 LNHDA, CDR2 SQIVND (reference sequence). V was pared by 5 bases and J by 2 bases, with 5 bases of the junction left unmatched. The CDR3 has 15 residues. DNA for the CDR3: TGTGCCAGTAGTCCGGGGACAGGGGGAACCTACGAGCAGTACTTC. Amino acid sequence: CASSPGTGGTYEQYF.

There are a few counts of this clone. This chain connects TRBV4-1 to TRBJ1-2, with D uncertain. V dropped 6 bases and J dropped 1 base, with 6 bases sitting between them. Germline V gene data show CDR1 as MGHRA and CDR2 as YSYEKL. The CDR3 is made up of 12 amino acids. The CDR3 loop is CASRGLNYGYTF. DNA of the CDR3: TGCGCCAGCAGGGGCCTTAACTATGGCTACACCTTC.

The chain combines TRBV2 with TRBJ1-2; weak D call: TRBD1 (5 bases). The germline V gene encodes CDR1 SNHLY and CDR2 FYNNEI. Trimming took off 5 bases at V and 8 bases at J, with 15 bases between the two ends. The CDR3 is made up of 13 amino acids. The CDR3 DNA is TGTGCCAGCAGTCGTGACAGTCTCCTGGGCTACACCTTC. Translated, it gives CASSRDSLLGYTF.

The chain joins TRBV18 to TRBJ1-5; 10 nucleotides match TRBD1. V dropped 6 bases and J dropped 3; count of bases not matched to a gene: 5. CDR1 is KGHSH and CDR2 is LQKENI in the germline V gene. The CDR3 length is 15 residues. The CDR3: CASSGTGAINQPQHF. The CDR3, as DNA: TGTGCCAGCTCCGGGACAGGGGCTATCAATCAGCCCCAGCATTTT.

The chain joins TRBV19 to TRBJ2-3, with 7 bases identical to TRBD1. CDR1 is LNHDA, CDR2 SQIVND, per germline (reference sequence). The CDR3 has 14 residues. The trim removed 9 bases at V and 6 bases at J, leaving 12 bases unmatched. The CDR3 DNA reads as TGTGCCAGCTCCTCACTAGAGGGGGCGGATACGCAGTATTTT. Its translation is CASSSLEGADTQYF.

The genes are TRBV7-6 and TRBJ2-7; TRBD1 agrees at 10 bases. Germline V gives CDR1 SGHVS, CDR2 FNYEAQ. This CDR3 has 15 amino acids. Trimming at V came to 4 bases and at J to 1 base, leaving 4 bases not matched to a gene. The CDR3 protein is CASSWGQGPSYEQYF. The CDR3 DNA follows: TGTGCCAGCAGCTGGGGACAGGGGCCATCCTACGAGCAGTACTTC.

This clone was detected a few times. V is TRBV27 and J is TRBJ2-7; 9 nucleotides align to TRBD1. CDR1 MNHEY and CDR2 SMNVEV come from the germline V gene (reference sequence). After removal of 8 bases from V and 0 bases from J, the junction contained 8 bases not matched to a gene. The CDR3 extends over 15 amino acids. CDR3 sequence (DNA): TGTGCCAGCCGCACCGGGACAGGGAGCTCCTACGAGCAGTACTTC. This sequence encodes CASRTGTGSSYEQYF.

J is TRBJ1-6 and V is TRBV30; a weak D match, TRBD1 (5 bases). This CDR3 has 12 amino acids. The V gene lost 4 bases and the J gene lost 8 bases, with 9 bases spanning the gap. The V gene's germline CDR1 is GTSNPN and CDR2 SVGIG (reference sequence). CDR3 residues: CAWTRVDSPLHF. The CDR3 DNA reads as TGTGCCTGGACCAGGGTGGATTCACCCCTCCACTTT.

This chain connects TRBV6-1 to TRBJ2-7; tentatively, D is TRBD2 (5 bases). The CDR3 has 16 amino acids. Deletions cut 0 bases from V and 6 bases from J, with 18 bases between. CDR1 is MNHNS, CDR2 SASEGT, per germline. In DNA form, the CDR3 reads TGTGCCAGCAGTGAAGCGCCGGCGGGCCGGAGTGGCGAGCAGTACTTC. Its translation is CASSEAPAGRSGEQYF.

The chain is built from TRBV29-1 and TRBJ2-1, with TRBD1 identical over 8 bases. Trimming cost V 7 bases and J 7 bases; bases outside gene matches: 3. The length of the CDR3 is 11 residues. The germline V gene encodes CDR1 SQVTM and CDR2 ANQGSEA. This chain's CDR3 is CSATGGNEQFF. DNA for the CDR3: TGCAGCGCCACAGGGGGGAATGAGCAGTTCTTC.

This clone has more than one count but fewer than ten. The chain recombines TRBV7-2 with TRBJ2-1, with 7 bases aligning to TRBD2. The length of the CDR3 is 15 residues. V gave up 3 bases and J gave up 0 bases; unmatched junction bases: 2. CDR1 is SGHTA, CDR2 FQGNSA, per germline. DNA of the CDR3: TGTGCCAGCAGCTTGGGCGGGGGCTCCTACAATGAGCAGTTCTTC. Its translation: CASSLGGGSYNEQFF.

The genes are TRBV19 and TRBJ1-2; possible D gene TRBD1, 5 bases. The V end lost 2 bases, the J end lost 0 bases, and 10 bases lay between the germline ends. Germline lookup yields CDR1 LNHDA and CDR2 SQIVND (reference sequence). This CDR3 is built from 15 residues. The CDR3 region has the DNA TGTGCCAGTAGTATAACAGGCTCAGCTAACTATGGCTACACCTTC. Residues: CASSITGSANYGYTF.

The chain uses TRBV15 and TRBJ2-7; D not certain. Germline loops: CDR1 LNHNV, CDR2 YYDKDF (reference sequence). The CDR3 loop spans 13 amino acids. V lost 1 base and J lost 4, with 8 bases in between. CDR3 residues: CATSRGNTYEQYF. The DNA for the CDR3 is TGTGCCACCAGCAGAGGAAACACATACGAGCAGTACTTC. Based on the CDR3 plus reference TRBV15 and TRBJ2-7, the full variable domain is DAMVIQNPRYQVTQFGKPVTLSCSQTLNHNVMYWYQQKSSQAPKLLFHYYDKDFNNEADTPDNFQSRRPNTSFCFLDIRSPGLGDTAMYLCATSRGNTYEQYFGPGTRLTVT.

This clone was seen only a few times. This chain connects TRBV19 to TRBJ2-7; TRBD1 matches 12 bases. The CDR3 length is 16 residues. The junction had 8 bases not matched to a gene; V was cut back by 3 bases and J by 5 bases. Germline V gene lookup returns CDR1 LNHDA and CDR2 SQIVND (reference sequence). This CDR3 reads CASSIGTGGSFDEQYF. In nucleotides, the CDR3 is TGTGCCAGTAGTATTGGGACAGGGGGCAGTTTCGACGAGCAGTACTTC.

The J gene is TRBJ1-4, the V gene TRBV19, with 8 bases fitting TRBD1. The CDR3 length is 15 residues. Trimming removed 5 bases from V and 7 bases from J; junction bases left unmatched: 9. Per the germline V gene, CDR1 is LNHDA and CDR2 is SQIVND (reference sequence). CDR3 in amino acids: CASSFRTGLSEKLFF. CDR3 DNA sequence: TGTGCCAGTAGTTTCAGGACAGGGCTAAGTGAAAAACTGTTTTTT.

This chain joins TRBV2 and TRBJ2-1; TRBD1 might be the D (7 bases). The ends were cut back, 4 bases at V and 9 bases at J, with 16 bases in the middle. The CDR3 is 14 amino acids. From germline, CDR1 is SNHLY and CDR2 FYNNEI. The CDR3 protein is CASSGRDSLAEQFF. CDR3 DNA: TGTGCCAGCAGTGGGCGGGACAGTCTGGCTGAGCAGTTCTTC.